Here is one TCR beta chain with its context. Its specificity is unknown. Noted time point: week 47, end of study. What each vaccine dose contained was 300 ug of mutant IDH1 20-mer peptide, accompanied by topical imiquimod. Eight vaccinations were given in weeks 1, 3, 5, 7, 11, 15, 19 and 23. Diagnosis in the donors showed new WHO grade 3 or 4 astrocytomas that were IDH1-mutant and ATRX-lost. The record originates from a study of a mutant IDH1 vaccine in newly diagnosed glioma. Study at large: V12 took place at week 35, and V13 at week 47. Study observations and caveats: Detectable vaccine-induced immune responses arose in approximately 93% of patients.

Produced via immunoSEQ multiplex PCR; TCRdb's table is partial and in-frame only. Here the sample spans about 84,000 clones, 75% to 90% being singletons. Trimming cost V 2 bases and J 6 bases, with 12 bases left between them. Germline lookup yields CDR1 WNHNN and CDR2 SYGVQD (reference sequence). CDR3 length equals 14 residues. The V call is TRBV10-1, the J call TRBJ2-3; D gene unclear. Sequencing was performed on PBMCs, taken from a glioma patient whose treatment included an IDH1 peptide vaccine. This clonotype was obtained from a man aged 40-49 years with glioma. This chain's CDR3 is CASSEGRYRDTQYF. CDR3 sequence (DNA): TGCGCCAGCAGTGAGGGCCGGTACCGCGATACGCAGTATTTT.